Below are 30 T cell receptor beta chains sequenced from a single sample in a study of T cells in Graves' hyperthyroidism and ophthalmopathy. RNA transcripts were the template for amplifying TCR beta CDR3 regions. The HTBI primer set drove a first-round RT-PCR of the TCR CDR3. Via MiXCR, TCRdb re-called the multiplex PCR reads, giving one row per CDR3 protein. The table has 300,000 to 450,000 distinct CDR3 sequences, about 14% seen once. Sequencing was carried out using blood. Source of these receptors: a woman in her 30s with Graves' ophthalmopathy.

V usage is TRBV7-2 and J usage is TRBJ1-5, with D maybe TRBD1 (5 bases). CDR1 and CDR2 from the germline V gene are SGHTA and FQGNSA. The CDR3 length is 17 residues. Trimming pared 5 bases from V and 0 bases from J, leaving 17 bases between. CDR3 protein: CASSPGLVGGSNQPQHF. The DNA of the CDR3 is TGTGCCAGCAGCCCGGGGCTAGTGGGTGGTAGCAATCAGCCCCAGCATTTT.

This clonotype came up many times. The genes are TRBV5-1 and TRBJ2-1; tentatively, D is TRBD1 (6 bases). The V gene's germline CDR1 is SGHRS and CDR2 YFSETQ. Trimming shortened V by 0 bases and J by 5 bases, and 9 bases separated the two germline ends. CDR3 length: 14 residues. This CDR3 reads CASSLGQVDNEQFF. CDR3 coding DNA: TGCGCCAGCAGCTTGGGACAGGTTGACAATGAGCAGTTCTTC.

This clonotype was counted between two and nine times. The J gene is TRBJ2-1, the V gene TRBV19; D unresolved. In germline, CDR1 is LNHDA, CDR2 SQIVND (reference sequence). The CDR3 has 15 residues. Trimming removed 0 bases from V and 4 bases from J, with 10 bases in between. CDR3 DNA: TGTGCCAGTAGTATAGATCCGGATAGTTACAATGAGCAGTTCTTC. It codes for CASSIDPDSYNEQFF. Complete variable domain (other parts from reference TRBV19 and TRBJ2-1): DGGITQSPKYLFRKEGQNVTLSCEQNLNHDAMYWYRQDPGQGLRLIYYSQIVNDFQKGDIAEGYSVSREKKESFPLTVTSAQKNPTAFYLCASSIDPDSYNEQFFGPGTRLTVL.

This clonotype came up many times. The chain employs TRBV12-3 or TRBV12-4 and TRBJ1-2, with D maybe TRBD1 (5 bases). The germline V and J ends were trimmed by 4 bases and 0 bases, with 9 bases remaining between them. The CDR3 is made up of 14 amino acids. The CDR3 bases are TGTGCCAGCAGTTGGGACCGACCTAACTATGGCTACACCTTC. This gives the protein CASSWDRPNYGYTF.

This clonotype was recorded many times. The germline gene is not matched at one end of the junction; a read error may be the cause. V usage is TRBV13 and J usage is TRBJ1-1; D unclear. The CDR3 extends over 14 amino acids. CDR1 is PRHDT and CDR2 is FYEKMQ in the germline V gene (reference sequence). For the CDR3, the DNA is TGTGCCAGCAGCCTAGGAAGGCTGAGGACTGAAGCTTTCTTT. The encoded protein is CASSLGRLRTEAFF.

J is TRBJ2-1 and V is TRBV10-2; perhaps TRBD1 as D (7 bases). V lost 6 bases and J lost 7, with 16 bases in between. The germline gives CDR1 WSHSY, CDR2 SAAADI. CDR3 size: 14 residues. CDR3 sequence: CASRRGLAWNEQFF. DNA of the CDR3: TGCGCCAGCAGGAGGGGGCTAGCGTGGAATGAGCAGTTCTTC.

This clonotype was found many times. The CDR3 spells CASRRDRVFRSGANVLTF. In DNA form, the CDR3 reads TGTGCCAGCAGACGGGACAGGGTATTTCGATCTGGGGCCAACGTCCTGACTTTC. This sequence joins TRBV12-3 or TRBV12-4 and TRBJ2-6, with 9 bases aligning to TRBD1. This CDR3 region has 18 residues. V shed 6 bases and J 1 base; nucleotides not matched to a gene: 10.

This clonotype was picked up many times. This chain joins TRBV12-3 or TRBV12-4 and TRBJ1-6; TRBD1 agrees at 7 bases. Trimming removed 7 bases from V and 7 bases from J; junction bases left unmatched: 7. The CDR3 is made up of 14 amino acids. CDR3 nucleotides: TGTGCCAGCACCCTCGGGACAGCAAATTCACCCCTCCACTTT. It translates to CASTLGTANSPLHF.

In this sample, this clonotype turned up many times. J is TRBJ1-6 and V is TRBV2; D gene ambiguous. Trimming left V 6 bases short and J 7 bases short, with 10 bases between. This CDR3 spans 13 amino acids. Germline CDR1 SNHLY, CDR2 FYNNEI. The DNA of the CDR3 is TGTGCCAGCAGCCGTAGACAAAATTCACCCCTCCACTTT. Protein sequence: CASSRRQNSPLHF.

The V gene is TRBV24-1, the J gene TRBJ2-2, with a weak D call TRBD1 (6 bases). Germline V gene data show CDR1 as KGHDR and CDR2 as SFDVKD. The CDR3 is 14 amino acids. V gave up 7 bases and J gave up 2 bases, with 10 bases separating them. The CDR3 nucleotides read TGTGCCACCAGGGGGGCAGGAAACACCGGGGAGCTGTTTTTT. Encoded protein: CATRGAGNTGELFF.

This clonotype was recorded a few times. The chain couples TRBV9 to TRBJ2-1; 8 bases match TRBD2. Trimming took 3 bases from V and 9 from J; bases not matched to a gene: 8. From germline, CDR1 is SGDLS and CDR2 YYNGEE. This CDR3 is built from 14 residues. The CDR3 region has the DNA TGTGCCAGCAGCGGTCGGACTAGCCCCAGTGAGCAGTTCTTC. Translating gives CASSGRTSPSEQFF.

V usage is TRBV19 and J usage is TRBJ1-5; no reliable D call. Germline V CDR1 and CDR2: LNHDA, SQIVND (reference sequence). The CDR3 has 13 residues. V was shortened by 5 bases and J by 5 bases, with 10 bases between the two germline ends. CDR3 bases: TGTGCCAGTAGTTCCCAAATTTATCAGCCCCAGCATTTT. It translates to CASSSQIYQPQHF.

This clonotype was picked up many times. The rearrangement uses TRBV19 and TRBJ2-7; the match to TRBD2 covers 8 bases. J was trimmed by 4 bases and V by 3 bases; bases with no gene match: 5. The germline CDR1 and CDR2 sequences are LNHDA and SQIVND (reference sequence). The CDR3 is 14 residues long. This CDR3 reads CASSISSGGYEQYF. DNA of the CDR3: TGTGCCAGTAGTATTTCCAGCGGGGGTTACGAGCAGTACTTC.

This clonotype came up many times. The chain combines TRBV6-6 with TRBJ1-2, with D possibly being TRBD1 (5 bases). The germline V gene encodes CDR1 MNHNY and CDR2 SVGAGI (reference sequence). V was cut by 0 bases and J by 3 bases, with 11 bases left in between. The length of the CDR3 is 15 residues. This chain's CDR3 is CASSYSWGRDYGYTF. Written as DNA, the CDR3 is TGTGCCAGCAGTTACTCGTGGGGACGGGACTATGGCTACACCTTC.

This clonotype was counted ten times or more. The chain joins TRBV20-1 to TRBJ2-1; 13 bases match TRBD2. The junction had 5 bases not matched to a gene; V was cut back by 6 bases and J by 6 bases. This CDR3 region has 14 residues. Per the germline V gene, CDR1 is DFQATT and CDR2 is SNEGSKA (reference sequence). For the CDR3, the DNA is TGCAGTGCCCCTCGGACTAGCGGGAGCAATGAGCAGTTCTTC. This gives the protein CSAPRTSGSNEQFF.

This clonotype was seen a handful of times. J is TRBJ1-1 and V is TRBV5-8, with D possibly being TRBD1 (6 bases). Trimming cost V 4 bases and J 0 bases, with 13 bases left between them. This CDR3 is built from 15 residues. Germline CDR1 reads SGHTS; CDR2 reads YDEGEE. The CDR3 here is CASSPSGGLNTEAFF. CDR3 sequence (DNA): TGTGCCAGCAGCCCGAGCGGGGGGCTGAACACTGAAGCTTTCTTT.

This clonotype came up many times. The chain couples TRBV27 to TRBJ2-7, with 8 bases matching TRBD1. The CDR3 loop spans 12 amino acids. V lost 8 bases and J lost 7; bases outside the gene matches: 7. Looked up from germline, CDR1 is MNHEY and CDR2 is SMNVEV (reference sequence). DNA for the CDR3: TGTGCCAGCCCGGACAGGGTGGGGGAGCAGTACTTC. Translated, it gives CASPDRVGEQYF.

This clonotype was seen at least ten times. The rearrangement joins TRBV20-1 to TRBJ2-2, with 8 positions matching TRBD1. Germline V CDR1 and CDR2: DFQATT, SNEGSKA (reference sequence). This CDR3 is built from 14 residues. J was trimmed by 6 bases and V by 5 bases; bases with no gene match: 8. The CDR3 region is CSAERTGRPGELFF. The CDR3 coding sequence is TGCAGTGCTGAGAGGACAGGGCGGCCCGGGGAGCTGTTTTTT.

The rearrangement links TRBV12-3 or TRBV12-4 to TRBJ2-7; 7 positions match TRBD2. V shed 7 bases, J shed 4 bases, and the junction held 7 bases outside the gene matches. This CDR3 spans 13 amino acids. The CDR3 protein is CASNLGRAYEQYF. Here the CDR3 DNA reads TGTGCCAGCAACCTGGGGAGGGCATACGAGCAGTACTTC.

This clonotype was seen ten or more times. The genes are TRBV20-1 and TRBJ2-1; the D is unclear. The CDR3 is 16 amino acids. Looked up from germline, CDR1 is DFQATT and CDR2 is SNEGSKA (reference sequence). Trimming shortened V by 3 bases and J by 2 bases, and 17 bases separated the two germline ends. The CDR3 nucleotides are TGCAGTGCTAGGTCCCTTACGTGGGAAACCTACAATGAGCAGTTCTTC. Translating it yields CSARSLTWETYNEQFF.

J is TRBJ1-2 and V is TRBV15; TRBD1 is a possible D gene (6 bases). Germline V lookup: CDR1 LNHNV, CDR2 YYDKDF (reference sequence). The CDR3 has 17 amino acids. Trimming left V 2 bases short and J 4 bases short, with 20 bases between. The CDR3 nucleotides read TGTGCCACCAGCAGACAATTGGGGGAAAGGGGGGGCTATGGCTACACCTTC. This translates into CATSRQLGERGGYGYTF. The variable domain in full, with the rest retrieved from reference TRBV15 and TRBJ1-2, is DAMVIQNPRYQVTQFGKPVTLSCSQTLNHNVMYWYQQKSSQAPKLLFHYYDKDFNNEADTPDNFQSRRPNTSFCFLDIRSPGLGDTAMYLCATSRQLGERGGYGYTFGSGTRLTVV.

This clonotype has at least ten counts. This chain links TRBV6-1 with TRBJ2-2, with no clear D. The CDR3 is made up of 14 amino acids. Trimming removed 2 bases from V and 6 bases from J, with 10 bases in between. Germline V gene data show CDR1 as MNHNS and CDR2 as SASEGT. The CDR3 spells CASSEIGAAGELFF. CDR3 DNA sequence: TGTGCCAGCAGTGAAATCGGAGCTGCCGGGGAGCTGTTTTTT.

The chain combines TRBV28 with TRBJ1-6; D uncertain. The V end was cut by 6 bases, the J end by 4 bases, with 19 bases between. CDR3 size: 17 residues. Germline CDR1 and CDR2: MDHEN and SYDVKM. CDR3 DNA sequence: TGTGCCAGCAGCCCCCTGAGATCTAGGGTGTATAATTCACCCCTCCACTTT. Translation gives CASSPLRSRVYNSPLHF.

For this clonotype: A read error is possible here, since a much larger clone lies one base away. The chain carries TRBV10-1 and TRBJ1-1; D gene uncertain. The CDR3 spans 14 residues. The V gene lost 4 bases and the J gene lost 4 bases, with 13 bases spanning the gap. Germline V CDR1 and CDR2: WNHNN, SYGVQD (reference sequence). This chain's CDR3 is CASSVGISGTEAFF. Here the CDR3 DNA reads TGCGCCAGCAGTGTCGGGATCTCGGGCACTGAAGCTTTCTTT.

The chain links TRBV5-1 to TRBJ1-1; D is unresolved. The CDR3 has 13 residues. Trimming pared 4 bases from V and 6 bases from J, leaving 13 bases between. Germline V gene sequence: CDR1 SGHRS, CDR2 YFSETQ. The CDR3 region has the DNA TGCGCCAGCAGCCCTGGAGGGTACCCTGAAGCTTTCTTT. The encoded protein is CASSPGGYPEAFF.

The sample holds many counts of this clonotype. The chain employs TRBV11-2 and TRBJ1-4; possibly TRBD1 for D (5 bases). V was trimmed by 5 bases and J by 3 bases, leaving 16 bases between them. The CDR3 sequence is 16 residues long. The germline V gene has CDR1 SGHAT and CDR2 FQNNGV. CDR3 sequence reads: CASSSRDGKPNEKLFF. In DNA form, the CDR3 reads TGTGCCAGCAGCAGCAGGGACGGAAAACCTAATGAAAAACTGTTTTTT.

J is TRBJ2-3 and V is TRBV3-1; 8 nucleotides match TRBD2. V dropped 0 bases and J dropped 3; count of bases not matched to a gene: 5. The CDR3 has 16 residues. Germline V gene data show CDR1 as LGHDT and CDR2 as YNNKEL (reference sequence). CDR3 amino acids: CASSQDRQRGTDTQYF. DNA for the CDR3: TGTGCCAGCAGCCAAGATCGGCAGCGGGGGACAGATACGCAGTATTTT.

This clonotype came up many times. The CDR3 region is CASSEVGSVNTEAFF. CDR3 DNA sequence: TGTGCCAGCAGTGAAGTGGGGTCCGTGAACACTGAAGCTTTCTTT. The chain combines TRBV6-1 with TRBJ1-1; D remains unclear. V lost 1 base and J lost 0, with 9 bases in between. The CDR3 length is 15 residues. Germline CDR1 MNHNS, CDR2 SASEGT.

There are many counts of this clonotype. This chain joins TRBV12-3 or TRBV12-4 and TRBJ1-4; possible D gene TRBD1, 5 bases. V lost 5 bases, J lost 11 bases, and 9 bases lay in between. The CDR3 runs to 11 residues. The chain's CDR3 is CASSLRVKLFF. The CDR3 DNA reads TGTGCCAGCAGTCTCAGGGTGAAACTGTTTTTT.

This clonotype was detected many times. The J gene is TRBJ2-3, the V gene TRBV28, with no clear D. The length of the CDR3 is 13 residues. CDR1 is MDHEN and CDR2 is SYDVKM in the germline V gene. Trimming removed 3 bases at V and 6 bases at J, with 10 bases between. CDR3 DNA sequence: TGTGCCAGCAGTTTTCGCTCCAGGGATACGCAGTATTTT. This translates into CASSFRSRDTQYF.